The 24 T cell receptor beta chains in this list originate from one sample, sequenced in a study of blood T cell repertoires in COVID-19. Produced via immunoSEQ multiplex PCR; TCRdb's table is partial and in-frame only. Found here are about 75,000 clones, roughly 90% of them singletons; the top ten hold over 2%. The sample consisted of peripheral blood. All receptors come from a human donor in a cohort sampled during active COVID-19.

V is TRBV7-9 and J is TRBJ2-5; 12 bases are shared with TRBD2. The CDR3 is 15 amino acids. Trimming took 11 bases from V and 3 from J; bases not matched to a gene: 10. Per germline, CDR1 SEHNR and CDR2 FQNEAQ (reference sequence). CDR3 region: CAAPASGRVEETQYF. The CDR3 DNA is TGTGCCGCGCCCGCTAGCGGGAGGGTTGAAGAGACCCAGTACTTC.

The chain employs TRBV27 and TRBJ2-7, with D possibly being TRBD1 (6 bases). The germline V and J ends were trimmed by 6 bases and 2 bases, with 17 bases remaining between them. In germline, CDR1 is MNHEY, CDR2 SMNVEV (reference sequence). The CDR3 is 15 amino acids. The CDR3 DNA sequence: TGTGCCAGCAGCGTAACAGGGCTCGACGCCTACGAGCAGTACTTC. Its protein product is CASSVTGLDAYEQYF.

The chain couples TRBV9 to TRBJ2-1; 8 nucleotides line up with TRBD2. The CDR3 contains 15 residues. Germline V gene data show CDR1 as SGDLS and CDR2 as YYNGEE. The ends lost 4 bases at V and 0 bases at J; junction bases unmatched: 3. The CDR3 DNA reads TGTGCCAGCAGCACCGGGGGGGCCTCCTACAATGAGCAGTTCTTC. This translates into CASSTGGASYNEQFF.

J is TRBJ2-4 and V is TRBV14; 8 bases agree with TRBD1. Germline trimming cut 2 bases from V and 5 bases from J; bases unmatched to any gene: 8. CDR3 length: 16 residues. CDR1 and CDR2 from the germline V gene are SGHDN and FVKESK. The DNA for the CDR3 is TGTGCCAGCAGCCAACCCGGGACAGGAGACCAAAACATTCAGTACTTC. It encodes CASSQPGTGDQNIQYF.

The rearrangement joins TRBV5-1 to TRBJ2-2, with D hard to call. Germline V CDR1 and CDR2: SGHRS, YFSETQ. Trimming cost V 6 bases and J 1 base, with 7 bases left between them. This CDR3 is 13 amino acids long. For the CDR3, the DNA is TGCGCCAGCAACCGAGGGAACACCGGGGAGCTGTTTTTT. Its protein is CASNRGNTGELFF.

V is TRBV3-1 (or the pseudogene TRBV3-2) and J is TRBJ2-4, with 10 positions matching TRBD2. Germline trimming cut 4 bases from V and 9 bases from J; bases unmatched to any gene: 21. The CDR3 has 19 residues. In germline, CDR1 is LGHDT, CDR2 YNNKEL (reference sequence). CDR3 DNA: TGTGCCAGCAGCCCCTACCGGCCCGACCCAGCGGGGGGGCCGGGCATTCAGTACTTC. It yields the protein CASSPYRPDPAGGPGIQYF.

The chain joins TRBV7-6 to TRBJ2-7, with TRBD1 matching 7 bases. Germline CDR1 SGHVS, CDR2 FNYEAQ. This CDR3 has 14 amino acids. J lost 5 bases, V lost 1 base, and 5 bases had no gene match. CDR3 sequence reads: CASSLVGGRDEQYF. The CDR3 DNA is TGTGCCAGCAGCTTAGTAGGGGGCAGGGACGAGCAGTACTTC. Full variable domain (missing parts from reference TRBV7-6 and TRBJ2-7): GAGVSQSPRYKVTKRGQDVALRCDPISGHVSLYWYRQALGQGPEFLTYFNYEAQQDKSGLPNDRFSAERPEGSISTLTIQRTEQRDSAMYRCASSLVGGRDEQYFGPGTRLTVT.

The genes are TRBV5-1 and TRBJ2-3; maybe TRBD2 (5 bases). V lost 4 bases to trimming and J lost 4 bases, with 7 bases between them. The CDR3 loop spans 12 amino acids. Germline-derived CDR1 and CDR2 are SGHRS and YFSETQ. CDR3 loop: CASSRGSDTQYF. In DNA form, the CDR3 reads TGCGCCAGCAGCCGGGGATCAGATACGCAGTATTTT.

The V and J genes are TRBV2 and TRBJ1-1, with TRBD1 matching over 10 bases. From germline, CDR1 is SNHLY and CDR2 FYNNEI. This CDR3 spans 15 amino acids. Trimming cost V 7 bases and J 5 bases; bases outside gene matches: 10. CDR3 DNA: TGTGCCAGCACCGAGACCGGGACAGGGGAGACTGAAGCTTTCTTT. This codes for CASTETGTGETEAFF.

The chain's CDR3 is CASSQETSSIPSYEQYF. In DNA form, the CDR3 reads TGTGCCAGCAGCCAGGAGACTAGCAGCATACCCTCCTACGAGCAGTACTTC. The chain joins TRBV7-6 to TRBJ2-7; 7 nucleotides align to TRBD2. The ends lost 5 bases at V and 0 bases at J; junction bases unmatched: 13. CDR1 and CDR2 from the germline V gene are SGHVS and FNYEAQ. This CDR3 has 17 residues.

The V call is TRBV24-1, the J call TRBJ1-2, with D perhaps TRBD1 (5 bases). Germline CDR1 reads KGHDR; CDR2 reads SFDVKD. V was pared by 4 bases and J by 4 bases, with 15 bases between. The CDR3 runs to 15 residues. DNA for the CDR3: TGTGCCACCAGTGAGCCCGGGACTGGTCGCTATGGCTACACCTTC. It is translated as CATSEPGTGRYGYTF.

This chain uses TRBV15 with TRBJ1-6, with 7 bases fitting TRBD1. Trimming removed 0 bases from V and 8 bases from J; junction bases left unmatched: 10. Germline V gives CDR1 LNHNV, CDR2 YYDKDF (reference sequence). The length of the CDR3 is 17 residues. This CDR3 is CATSRDGGTVLDSPLHF. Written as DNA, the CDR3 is TGTGCCACCAGCAGAGATGGGGGGACAGTCCTTGATTCACCCCTCCACTTT.

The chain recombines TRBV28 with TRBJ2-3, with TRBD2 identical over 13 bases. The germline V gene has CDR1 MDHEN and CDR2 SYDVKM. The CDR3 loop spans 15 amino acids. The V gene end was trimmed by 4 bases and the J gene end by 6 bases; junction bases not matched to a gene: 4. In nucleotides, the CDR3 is TGTGCCAGCAGTTCGGGACTAGCGGGAATGGATACGCAGTATTTT. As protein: CASSSGLAGMDTQYF.

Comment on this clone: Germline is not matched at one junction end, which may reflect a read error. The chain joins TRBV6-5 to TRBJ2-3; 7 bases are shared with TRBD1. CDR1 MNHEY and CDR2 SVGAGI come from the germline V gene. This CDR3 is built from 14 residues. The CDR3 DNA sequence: TGTGCCGGCAGTTACACAGGGGGCACAGATACGCAGTATTTT. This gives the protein CAGSYTGGTDTQYF.

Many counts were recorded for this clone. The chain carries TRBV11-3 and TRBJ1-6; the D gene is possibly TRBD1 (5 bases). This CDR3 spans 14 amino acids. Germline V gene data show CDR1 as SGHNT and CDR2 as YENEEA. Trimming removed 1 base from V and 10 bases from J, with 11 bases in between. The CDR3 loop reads CASSLGGFRSPLHF. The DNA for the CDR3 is TGTGCCAGCAGCTTAGGGGGCTTTAGGTCACCCCTCCACTTT. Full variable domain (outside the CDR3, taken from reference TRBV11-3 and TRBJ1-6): EAGVVQSPRYKIIEKKQPVAFWCNPISGHNTLYWYLQNLGQGPELLIRYENEEAVDDSQLPKDRFSAERLKGVDSTLKIQPAELGDSAVYLCASSLGGFRSPLHFGNGTRLTVT.

DNA of the CDR3: TGTGCCAGCAGCTCGCCGGGGGTTGCCGGGGAGCTGTTTTTT. Translated: CASSSPGVAGELFF. The chain couples TRBV7-9 to TRBJ2-2, with a tentative D call TRBD2 (6 bases). Trimming removed 4 bases at V and 6 bases at J, with 12 bases between. This CDR3 is 14 amino acids long. CDR1 is SEHNR and CDR2 is FQNEAQ in the germline V gene (reference sequence).

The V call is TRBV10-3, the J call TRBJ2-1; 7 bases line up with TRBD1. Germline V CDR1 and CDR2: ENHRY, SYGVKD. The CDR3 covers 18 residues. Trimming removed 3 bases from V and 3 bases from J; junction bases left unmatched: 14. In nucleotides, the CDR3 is TGTGCCATCAGTGATCCTGTCCGGGGACAGTCTTACTACAATGAGCAGTTCTTC. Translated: CAISDPVRGQSYYNEQFF.

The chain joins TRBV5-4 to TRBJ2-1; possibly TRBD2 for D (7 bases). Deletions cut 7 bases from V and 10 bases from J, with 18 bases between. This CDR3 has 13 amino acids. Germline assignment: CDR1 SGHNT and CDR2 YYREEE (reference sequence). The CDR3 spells CASGLGGGREQFF. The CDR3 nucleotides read TGTGCCAGCGGGCTTGGGGGGGGCAGGGAGCAGTTCTTC. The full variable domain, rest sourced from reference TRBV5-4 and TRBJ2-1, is ETGVTQSPTHLIKTRGQQVTLRCSSQSGHNTVSWYQQALGQGPQFIFQYYREEENGRGNFPPRFSGLQFPNYSSELNVNALELDDSALYLCASGLGGGREQFFGPGTRLTVL.

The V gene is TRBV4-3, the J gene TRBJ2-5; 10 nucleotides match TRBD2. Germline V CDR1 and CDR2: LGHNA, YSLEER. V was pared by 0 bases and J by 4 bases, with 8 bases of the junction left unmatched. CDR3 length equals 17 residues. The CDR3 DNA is TGCGCCAGCAGCCAAGATCCCCCCAGCGGGGGGGCAGAGACCCAGTACTTC. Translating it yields CASSQDPPSGGAETQYF.

The CDR3 nucleotides are TGTGCCAGCAGCGGCGTGGGTGACAGTGTCCGGGCTGACGCCAAAAACATTCAGTACTTC. Amino acids: CASSGVGDSVRADAKNIQYF. The J gene is TRBJ2-4, the V gene TRBV3-1 (or the pseudogene TRBV3-2), with D possibly matching TRBD1 (5 bases). This CDR3 region has 20 residues. Looked up from germline, CDR1 is LGHDT and CDR2 is YNNKEL (reference sequence). Deletions cut 5 bases from V and 1 base from J, with 27 bases between.

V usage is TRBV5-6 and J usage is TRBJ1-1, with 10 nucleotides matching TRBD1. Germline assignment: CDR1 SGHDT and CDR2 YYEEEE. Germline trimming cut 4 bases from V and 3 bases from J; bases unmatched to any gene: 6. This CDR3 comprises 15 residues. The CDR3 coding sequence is TGTGCCAGCAGCATTCAGGGACAGGGGTACACTGAAGCTTTCTTT. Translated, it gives CASSIQGQGYTEAFF.

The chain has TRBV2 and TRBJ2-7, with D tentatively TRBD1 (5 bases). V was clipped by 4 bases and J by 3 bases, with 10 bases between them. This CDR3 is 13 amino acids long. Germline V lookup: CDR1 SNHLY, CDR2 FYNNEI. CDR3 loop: CASSGVRDYEQYF. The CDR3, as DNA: TGTGCCAGCAGTGGAGTCAGGGACTACGAGCAGTACTTC.

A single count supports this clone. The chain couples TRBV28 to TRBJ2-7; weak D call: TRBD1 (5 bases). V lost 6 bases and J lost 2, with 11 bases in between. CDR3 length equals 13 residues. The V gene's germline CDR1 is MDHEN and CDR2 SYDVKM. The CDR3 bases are TGTGCCAGCAGGGGGCCCGCTACCTACGAGCAGTACTTC. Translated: CASRGPATYEQYF. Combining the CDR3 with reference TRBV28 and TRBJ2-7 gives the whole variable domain DVKVTQSSRYLVKRTGEKVFLECVQDMDHENMFWYRQDPGLGLRLIYFSYDVKMKEKGDIPEGYSVSREKKERFSLILESASTNQTSMYLCASRGPATYEQYFGPGTRLTVT.

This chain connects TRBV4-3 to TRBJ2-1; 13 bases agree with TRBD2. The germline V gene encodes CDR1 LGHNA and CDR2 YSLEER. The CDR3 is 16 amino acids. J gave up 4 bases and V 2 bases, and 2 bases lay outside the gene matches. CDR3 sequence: CASSQQGLAGYNEQFF. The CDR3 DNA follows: TGCGCCAGCAGCCAACAGGGACTAGCGGGGTACAATGAGCAGTTCTTC.